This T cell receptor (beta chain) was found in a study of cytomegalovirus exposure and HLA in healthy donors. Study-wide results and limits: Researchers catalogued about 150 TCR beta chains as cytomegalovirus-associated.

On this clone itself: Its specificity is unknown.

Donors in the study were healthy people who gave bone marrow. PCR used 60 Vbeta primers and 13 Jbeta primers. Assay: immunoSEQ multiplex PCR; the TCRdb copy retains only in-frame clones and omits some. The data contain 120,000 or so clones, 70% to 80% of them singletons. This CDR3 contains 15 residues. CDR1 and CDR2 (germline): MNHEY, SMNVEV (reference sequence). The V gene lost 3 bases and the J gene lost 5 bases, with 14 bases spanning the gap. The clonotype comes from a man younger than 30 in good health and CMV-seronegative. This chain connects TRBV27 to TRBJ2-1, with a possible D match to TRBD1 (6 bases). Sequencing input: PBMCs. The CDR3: CASSFSWTADNEQFF. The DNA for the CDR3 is TGTGCCAGCAGTTTCAGTTGGACAGCCGACAATGAGCAGTTCTTC.